This T cell receptor (beta chain) was captured in a study of OX40 agonist ivuxolimab in advanced cancers. About the research overall: Every patient in dose escalation had hepatocellular carcinoma, melanoma, renal cell or head and neck cancer. Eligibility rules accepted prior anti-PD-1, anti-PD-L1 or anti-CTLA-4 therapy, and around 44% had some. Study-level findings and limits: Compared with others, partial responders at 0.1-3.0 mg/kg displayed clonal expansion among the lowest. Relative to CD4+, CD8+ T cells held more expanded clones on average.

Worth noting for this clone: The antigen remains unidentified.

The repertoire was sequenced with immunoSEQ multiplex PCR; TCRdb's copy has only in-frame clones and lacks some. The sample lists 65,000 to 90,000 clones, around 86% occurring once. CDR1 is MNHNS and CDR2 is SASEGT in the germline V gene. This CDR3 region has 12 residues. Trimming cost V 10 bases and J 0 bases, with 9 bases left between them. This TCR came from an adult with an advanced solid tumor such as melanoma, head and neck, liver or kidney cancer. Specimen: CD4+ or CD8+ T cells sorted from blood, collected in a trial of the OX40 agonist ivuxolimab. The chain carries TRBV6-1 and TRBJ1-2; D may be TRBD1 (6 bases). This CDR3 reads CATGQSNYGYTF. DNA for the CDR3: TGTGCCACCGGACAGTCTAACTATGGCTACACCTTC.